This is a list of T cell receptor beta chains from one sample in a study of glioma-infiltrating T cells after dendritic cell vaccination. Repertoires were generated with immunoSEQ multiplex PCR, while TCRdb's copy carries only in-frame clones and drops some. Of nearly 85,000 clones in the sample, approximately 90% were seen once. Source: blood, taken before dendritic cell vaccination. Receptor source: a human donor with glioblastoma. Each CDR3 is given with its conserved first and last residue. A D gene is named only where the DNA matches it firmly. Some rows have no size entry. The others give once, few or many, or a class for an expanded clone.

abundance	j_gene	v_gene	d_gene	CDR3nt	CDR3aa
-	TRBJ1-2	TRBV7-3	TRBD1	TGTGCCAGCAGCTTAACGGGACAGCCTTTAGGGGGCTACACCTTC	CASSLTGQPLGGYTF
once	TRBJ2-7	TRBV27	-	TGTGCCAGCAGTTATACCCCCGGGACTGGCTACGAGCAGTACTTC	CASSYTPGTGYEQYF
-	TRBJ2-5	TRBV5-1	TRBD1	TGCGCCAGCAGCTTGGCCTCGACAGGGGGCGTCCGAGAGACCCAGTACTTC	CASSLASTGGVRETQYF
-	TRBJ1-1	TRBV7-9	-	TGTGCCAGCAGCTTAGTATCCCGGTCTGAAGCTTTCTTT	CASSLVSRSEAFF
-	TRBJ2-3	TRBV19	-	TGTGCCAGTAGTCCTGGGGGCTTCACAGATACGCAGTATTTT	CASSPGGFTDTQYF
once	TRBJ2-1	TRBV4-1	TRBD2	TGCGCCAGCAGCCAAGATCGGGGGACTAGCGGGGAGAATGAGCAGTTCTTC	CASSQDRGTSGENEQFF
once	TRBJ2-7	TRBV7-9	-	TGTGCCAGCACTGGGGGGTGGACCTACGAGCAGTACTTC	CASTGGWTYEQYF
-	TRBJ2-7	TRBV7-2	TRBD1	TGTGCCAGCAGCATGGGACAGGTCAACTACGAGCAGTACTTC	CASSMGQVNYEQYF
few	TRBJ1-5	TRBV5-1	-	TGCGCCAGCAGCTTGAGGCCGGGGAGTAATCAGCCCCAGCATTTT	CASSLRPGSNQPQHF
-	TRBJ2-3	TRBV7-3	-	TGTGCCAGCAGCTTAACGGGCACTCTACGGGGTACAGATACGCAGTATTTT	CASSLTGTLRGTDTQYF
-	TRBJ2-7	TRBV27	TRBD2	TGTGCCAGCAGTTACGCGGGGGCCTACGAGCAGTACTTC	CASSYAGAYEQYF
-	TRBJ2-7	TRBV5-5	-	TGTGCCAGCAGCTTCCTAGTGGCGGGCGAGCAGTACTTC	CASSFLVAGEQYF
once	TRBJ2-1	TRBV7-9	TRBD2	TGTGCCAGCAGCTTGGGACTAGCGGGGCGGGGTGAGCAGTTCTTC	CASSLGLAGRGEQFF
-	TRBJ2-2	TRBV7-2	-	TGTGCCAGCAGCCCCGGGACAACGAACACCGGGGAGCTGTTTTTT	CASSPGTTNTGELFF
-	TRBJ2-3	TRBV11-3	-	TGTGCCAGCAGCGCCCTAGCCCCGCAGGATACGCAGTATTTT	CASSALAPQDTQYF
-	TRBJ1-2	TRBV29-1	-	TGCAGCGCCTCTCAGGCCGAAAGTAAGAACTATGGCTACACCTTC	CSASQAESKNYGYTF
-	TRBJ2-1	TRBV6-6	-	TGTGCCAGCAGTTACTCTTCGGGGTTCGGTGAGCAGTTCTTC	CASSYSSGFGEQFF
-	TRBJ2-1	TRBV19	-	TGTGCCAGTAGCCCAATGGTCCGGGAGCGGGAGTTCTTC	CASSPMVREREFF
-	TRBJ1-1	TRBV7-2	-	TGTGCCAGCAGCTTAGGAGACAGGAACACTGAAGCTTTCTTT	CASSLGDRNTEAFF
-	TRBJ2-5	TRBV7-8	-	TGTGCCAGCAGCTTAGGGTCAGGTAGAGGGCTTGGAGAGACCCAGTACTTC	CASSLGSGRGLGETQYF
-	TRBJ2-7	TRBV20-1	-	TGCAGTGCTAGTTTCTACTACGAGCAGTACTTC	CSASFYYEQYF
once	TRBJ2-7	TRBV18	-	TGTGCCAGCTCAGGCATGGCTCACTCCTACGAGCAGTACTTC	CASSGMAHSYEQYF
-	TRBJ2-7	TRBV30	TRBD2	TGTGCCTGGAGTCCGAATTTGGGACTAGCGGGAAGACAGCAGTACTTC	CAWSPNLGLAGRQQYF
-	TRBJ2-7	TRBV11-2	TRBD2	TGTGCCAGCAGCTTACCTAGCGGGACCTACGAGCAGTACTTC	CASSLPSGTYEQYF
-	TRBJ1-2	TRBV6-5	-	TGTGCCAGCAGACAGACCGACTATGGCTACACCTTC	CASRQTDYGYTF
-	TRBJ2-5	TRBV30	-	TGTGCCTGGACAGGGTACGAGACCCAGTACTTC	CAWTGYETQYF
-	TRBJ1-2	TRBV6-1	TRBD1	TGTGCCAGCAGTGAACGGGGACAGTACGGCTACACCTTC	CASSERGQYGYTF
-	TRBJ1-3	TRBV5-5	-	TGTGCCAGCAGCTCTTCAGGCTCTGGAAACACCATATATTTT	CASSSSGSGNTIYF
-	TRBJ2-7	TRBV30	-	TGTGCCTGGAGTGTACGCCGAGCGGGCGAGCAGTACTTC	CAWSVRRAGEQYF
-	TRBJ1-5	TRBV2	-	TGTGCCAGCAGTGGACAGGATGCTTGGCCCCAGCATTTT	CASSGQDAWPQHF
-	TRBJ1-2	TRBV7-8	-	TGTGCCAGCAGCTTAAGAGAGGGCAGAGGCTACACCTTC	CASSLREGRGYTF
few	TRBJ1-5	TRBV6-1	-	TGTGCCAGCAGTGCGTTGGACAGACCAAATAGCAATCAGCCCCAGCATTTT	CASSALDRPNSNQPQHF
-	TRBJ1-1	TRBV30	-	TGTGCCTGGGCAGGGGTTATCGCTGAAGCTTTCTTT	CAWAGVIAEAFF
-	TRBJ2-3	TRBV7-2	-	TGTGCCAGCAGGGGGGGAAACACAGATACGCAGTATTTT	CASRGGNTDTQYF
-	TRBJ2-2	TRBV19	-	TGTGCCAGTAGTATTACTAATCAGAACACCGGGGAGCTGTTTTTT	CASSITNQNTGELFF
-	TRBJ2-7	TRBV6-1	-	TGTGCCACGGAGGCCTACCCCAACGAGCAGTACTTC	CATEAYPNEQYF
once	TRBJ1-5	TRBV6-1	-	TGTGCCAGCGGGGGGGCCAATCAGCCCCAGCATTTT	CASGGANQPQHF
-	TRBJ1-2	TRBV4-1	TRBD1	TGCGCCAGCAGCCGAGACAGGGGTAACTATGGCTACACCTTC	CASSRDRGNYGYTF
-	TRBJ1-5	TRBV19	-	TGTGCCACGTATGGGGGGGGTTGGGGCAATCAGCCCCAGCATTTT	CATYGGGWGNQPQHF
once	TRBJ2-7	TRBV4-1	-	TGCGCCAGCAGCCAGGTCCCATTTGCGGCGAGCTCCTACGAGCAGTACTTC	CASSQVPFAASSYEQYF
-	TRBJ2-3	TRBV5-6	-	TGTGCCAGCAGCACGGACTTGACAGATACGCAGTATTTT	CASSTDLTDTQYF
-	TRBJ2-7	TRBV6-6	TRBD1	TGTGCCAGCAGGCGAGACAGGGAGACCACCTACGAGCAGTACTTC	CASRRDRETTYEQYF
-	TRBJ2-7	TRBV11-3	TRBD2	TGTGCCAGCAGCCCGGGCGGGAGGACTTCCTACGAGCAGTACTTC	CASSPGGRTSYEQYF